This T cell receptor beta chain appears in the sequencing data of a study of cytomegalovirus exposure and HLA in healthy donors. Study findings and constraints: Within the 100 to 150 validation repertoires, first-cohort TCR clusters tended to co-occur, according to a later analysis. Researchers reported that a few CMV-associated chains were confirmed in vitro as CMV antigen-specific. The study recorded 150 to 200 TCR beta chains that were cytomegalovirus-associated.

Measured with immunoSEQ multiplex PCR; TCRdb has only the in-frame clones, and not every one. The table shows 160,000 or so clones, with more than 75% occurring only once. Germline lookup yields CDR1 SGHVS and CDR2 FQNEAQ. With V trimmed by 6 bases and J by 4 bases, 7 bases remained unmatched. The CDR3 totals 15 residues. Regarding this clone: Its antigen is not known.

This clonotype was obtained from a woman aged 25-40 years in good health and CMV-seronegative. The chain employs TRBV7-8 and TRBJ1-5, with 9 bases matching TRBD1. The sample comprised PBMCs. CDR3 sequence: CASRQTGGRNQPQHF. In nucleotides, the CDR3 is TGTGCCAGCAGACAAACAGGGGGCAGGAATCAGCCCCAGCATTTT.